The rows below give T cell receptor beta chains drawn from one sample of a study of identical twins. TCRdb used MiXCR to reprocess the 5' RACE reads, holding one entry per CDR3 protein. This table holds fewer than 900,000 distinct CDR3 sequences, approximately 22% found once. These same records also appear under a second study, on T cells expressing NK-cell markers.

Sequences were obtained from PBMCs. The origin of the receptors is a woman aged 18 to 35 in good health. CDR3s include the opening cysteine and the closing phenylalanine or tryptophan.

V: TRBV18; J: TRBJ2-5; CDR3: CASSRIRGLQETQYF
V: TRBV9; J: TRBJ2-1; CDR3: CASSVAEGFNEQFF
V: TRBV12-3/TRBV12-4; J: TRBJ2-3; CDR3: CASSPKGIEQYF
V: TRBV11-2; J: TRBJ2-1; CDR3: CASSIRSTGAHNYNEQFF
V: TRBV9; J: TRBJ2-5; CDR3: CASSGLAGGVQETQYF
V: TRBV5-6; J: TRBJ1-2; CDR3: CASSVGPAANYGYTF
V: TRBV5-6; J: TRBJ1-1; CDR3: CASSLSPDGPAFF
V: TRBV7-9; J: TRBJ2-3; CDR3: CASSSIGDTQYF
V: TRBV15; J: TRBJ2-7; CDR3: CATSRSDRAENEQYF
V: TRBV19; J: TRBJ2-2; CDR3: CASKSRQANTGELFF
V: TRBV20-1; J: TRBJ2-3; CDR3: CCARGQGSGNTDTQYF
V: TRBV7-7; J: TRBJ2-2; CDR3: CASSLDRSGELFF
V: TRBV20-1; J: TRBJ2-7; CDR3: CSAHTGRSSYEQYF
V: TRBV12-3/TRBV12-4; J: TRBJ2-1; CDR3: CASSPSARSSYNEQFF
V: TRBV7-9; J: TRBJ2-3; CDR3: CASSPTTSGGNTDTQYF
V: TRBV11-3; J: TRBJ2-5; CDR3: CASSLWGSSETQYF
V: TRBV24-1; J: TRBJ2-5; CDR3: CATSEPPEETQYF
V: TRBV4-3; J: TRBJ2-7; CDR3: CASSRTGTGNYEQYF
V: TRBV29-1; J: TRBJ2-1; CDR3: CSVLSENYNEQFF
V: TRBV15; J: TRBJ2-1; CDR3: CATSRDLAGGGNEQFF
V: TRBV9; J: TRBJ2-5; CDR3: CASSARTSQGETQYF
V: TRBV12-3/TRBV12-4; J: TRBJ2-7; CDR3: CASSFSLSAYEQYF
V: TRBV9; J: TRBJ2-5; CDR3: CASSPGLHGTQYF
V: TRBV7-9; J: TRBJ2-1; CDR3: CASSLDQGEQFF
V: TRBV10-2; J: TRBJ2-1; CDR3: CASSGGTSGSYNEQFF
V: TRBV5-5; J: TRBJ2-5; CDR3: CASSREAGAREKTQYF
V: TRBV12-5; J: TRBJ2-1; CDR3: CASGRASVNGQFF
V: TRBV11-2; J: TRBJ2-1; CDR3: CASSFLGQGAGGVRAEQFF
V: TRBV11-1; J: TRBJ2-6; CDR3: CASSLGQREGRGANVLTF